This T cell receptor beta chain originates from a study of T cells in Graves' hyperthyroidism and ophthalmopathy (dated by TCRdb to about 2019). Regarding the study in general: Peripheral blood was sampled at the time of initial diagnosis, prior to any treatment. In more than five Graves' hyperthyroidism patients, the study also compared T-cell repertoires from thyroid tissue with T-cell repertoires from blood. Following sampling, methimazole starting at 30 mg daily was given to hyperthyroidism patients, and high-dose intravenous methylprednisolone was given to ophthalmopathy patients. The 95 to 100 discovery patients were randomly divided into training and test sets at a 7:3 ratio. The paper describes TCR Vbeta CDR3 sequencing of some 130 peripheral blood samples, made up of about 40 ophthalmopathy patients, around 78 hyperthyroidism patients and approximately 17 progressor patients. To identify TCR V-J signatures that set the groups apart, the researchers used a discovery cohort of 95 to 100 patients, made up of fewer than 50 with Graves' ophthalmopathy and around 58 with stable Graves' hyperthyroidism. Prospective prediction of ophthalmopathy was tested in an independent validation cohort consisting of under 20 hyperthyroidism patients and some 17 patients who later progressed to ophthalmopathy.

Moderately to severely active disease, a Clinical Activity Score of at least 3, a NOSPECS grade of at least 4, and a duration under 3 months were present in ophthalmopathy patients. Exclusion was applied to patients with uncontrolled infections, other autoimmune diseases, pregnancy or lactation. Diagnoses were established on the basis of clinical symptoms, serum thyroxine and TRAb, thyroid ultrasound, and orbital computed tomography. Ficoll-Paque density gradient centrifugation was used to isolate PBMCs from approximately 10 ml of fresh peripheral blood. Trizol reagent was used to extract total RNA, and RNA quality was then checked on an Agilent 2100 Bioanalyzer. Only a few counts were recorded for this clonotype. It lacks a known antigen. Base qualities are not provided; no much larger clone lies one nucleotide away. The CDR3, cysteine through phenylalanine, is 15 amino acids long. Kept here is only the CDR3 DNA, which spans 45 bases and is read in frame from base 1. The germline ends are 13 bases apart after V is trimmed by 3 bases and J by 4 bases. As encoded in the germline V gene (reference sequence), CDR1 is LNHDA while CDR2 is SQIVND.

Amplification of TCR beta CDR3 regions was carried out from RNA transcripts. The first round of RT-PCR for the TCR CDR3 was performed with the HTBI primer set and the Qiagen OneStep RT-PCR kit. A second multiplex PCR round built the libraries, followed by size selection and purification. Libraries were sequenced paired-end with 100 bp reads on an Illumina HiSeq2000. The original methods were these. SOAPnuke was used to process the raw data, removing reads that contained adapters or uncalled bases, had a mean Phred below 15, or lacked an exact match to the constant primer or identifier. High-quality paired reads were merged with COPE v1.2.5, and unique nucleotide sequences were defined as clonotypes. MiTCR v1.1 was used to align the clonotypes against IMGT TRBV, TRBD and TRBJ reference segments. The analysis was restricted to V-J combinations with a frequency above 0.0001, which together covered around 99% of the repertoires. A TCS score was defined as the ratio between F50 (clonal expansion) and ExV (chaos), using BLOSUM62-based TCRdist between CDR3 peptides within each V-J. Welch's t-statistics and random forest reduced 450 to 600 V-J features to about 13, which were used in a naive Bayes classifier (R e1071). The Morisita-Horn index was used to measure how similar the thyroid and blood repertoires were. TCRdb reran the public reads through fastp at Q25 and MiXCR, keeping productive beta chains. A single entry per CDR3 protein holds the most common genes and DNA from its merged rows. TCRdb assigned the V and J calls; the authors' analysis was not used. The sample contains hundreds of thousands of distinct CDR3 sequences, approximately 15% of them found a single time. Together, the top ten hold around 4.1% of the sample.

Findings and caveats that apply to the study as a whole: No statistical method was used to set the sample size in advance, and investigators knew the group allocation. A model built on a 13 V-J signature distinguished ophthalmopathy from stable hyperthyroidism, reaching about 88% sensitivity and around 81% specificity in cross-validation and 80%/75% in testing. Most expanded thyroid clonotypes (frequency above 0.001) were also detected in blood, a finding suggesting that blood repertoires may reflect thyroid immune responses. In validation, progression to ophthalmopathy was predicted by the model with approximately 67% sensitivity and 72.22% specificity, a median of about 6.4 months before onset.

The source material was blood. The receptor was isolated from a woman aged 40-49 years with Graves' ophthalmopathy. Recombination joined TRBV19 with TRBJ1-3; the D segment cannot be called with confidence. The nucleotide sequence reads as follows: TGTGCCAGTAGTATTGGGCGGGGTTCCGGAAACACCATATATTTT. Its coded protein is CASSIGRGSGNTIYF.